This TCR beta chain emerged from a study of cytomegalovirus exposure and HLA in healthy donors. Whole-study context: As an earlier analysis found, around 170 million T cells yielded about 120 million unique TCR beta sequences.

Vbeta (60) and Jbeta (13) primers were used in the PCR. Here immunoSEQ multiplex PCR was the method, and the copy in TCRdb shows in-frame clones only, minus some. Of 130,000 or so clones listed, 70% to 85% are singletons. The germline CDR1 and CDR2 sequences are MDHEN and SYDVKM. The CDR3 spans 15 residues. Donors were nominally healthy when sampled, though unrecorded immune exposures were likely. The sequenced sample was PBMCs. This receptor was obtained from a woman in her forties in good health and CMV-seronegative. The chain is built from TRBV28 and TRBJ2-5; TRBD2 matches 12 bases. The DNA end lines up better with TRBJ2-7; the J call may be wrong. CDR3 in amino acids: CASIALAGGLDEQYF. DNA for the CDR3: TGTGCCAGCATCGCTCTAGCGGGAGGGCTCGACGAGCAGTACTTC.